The rows below give T cell receptor beta chains drawn from one sample of a study of T cell changes during pregnancy in multiple sclerosis. Using immunoSEQ multiplex PCR, the repertoire was profiled, and TCRdb retains in-frame clones only, with some absent. This sample carries some 75,000 clones, 90% to 95% of them seen once, and the ten largest clones take roughly 1.1%. The sequences come from peripheral blood, collected in the second trimester of pregnancy. These receptors were collected from a female donor with multiple sclerosis, enrolled in a pregnancy study. The CDR3 runs from the conserved cysteine through the conserved F or W. The order of the fields is D gene, clone size, V gene, J gene, CDR3 protein, CDR3 DNA. A D gene is named only where the DNA matches it firmly. Size values are once, few and many counts, or a class for expanded clones, and some rows have none.

>NA|NA|TRBV9|TRBJ2-5
CASSPGGLQETQYF
TGTGCCAGCAGCCCAGGCGGGCTGCAAGAGACCCAGTACTTC
>TRBD1|NA|TRBV27|TRBJ2-7
CASSQIGQAPYEQYF
TGTGCCAGCAGCCAAATCGGACAGGCCCCCTACGAGCAGTACTTC
>TRBD1|NA|TRBV6-5|TRBJ2-5
CASIQEPGGETQYF
TGTGCCAGCATTCAGGAGCCAGGGGGAGAGACCCAGTACTTC
>TRBD2|NA|TRBV14|TRBJ2-3
CASSQVRTSATDTQYF
TGTGCCAGCAGCCAAGTTAGGACTAGCGCCACAGATACGCAGTATTTT
>TRBD2|NA|TRBV7-2|TRBJ2-1
CASRGTSGRAPASYNEQFF
TGTGCCAGCAGGGGGACTAGCGGGAGGGCCCCAGCCTCCTACAATGAGCAGTTCTTC
>TRBD2|NA|TRBV5-1|TRBJ2-1
CASSRTSHNEQFF
TGCGCCAGCAGCCGGACTAGCCACAATGAGCAGTTCTTC
>NA|NA|TRBV30|TRBJ1-2
CAWSSFPVGYTF
TGTGCCTGGAGTTCCTTTCCAGTTGGCTACACCTTC
>NA|NA|TRBV6-6|TRBJ1-3
CASSRDTSSGNTIYF
TGTGCCAGCAGTCGGGACACTAGCTCTGGAAACACCATATATTTT
>NA|NA|TRBV6-1|TRBJ1-5
CAGNAGRSNQPQHF
TGTGCCGGAAATGCGGGCAGGAGCAATCAGCCCCAGCATTTT
>TRBD1|NA|TRBV27|TRBJ2-7
CASSTLPGQGAQEQYF
TGTGCCAGCAGTACCCTACCGGGACAGGGGGCGCAGGAGCAGTACTTC
>NA|NA|TRBV2|TRBJ2-3
CASRPVRGRESLDTQYF
TGTGCCAGCAGGCCCGTCCGGGGGCGGGAGAGTTTAGATACGCAGTATTTT
>NA|NA|TRBV28|TRBJ1-1
CASSSENTEAFF
TGTGCCAGCAGTAGCGAGAACACTGAAGCTTTCTTT
>TRBD1|NA|TRBV13|TRBJ1-2
CASSSRQGGLWGYTF
TGTGCCAGCAGCTCTCGACAGGGGGGTCTATGGGGCTACACCTTC
>NA|NA|TRBV5-1|TRBJ1-2
CASSLDSVNYGYTF
TGCGCCAGCAGCCTAGACAGTGTTAACTATGGCTACACCTTC
>TRBD1|NA|TRBV2|TRBJ2-2
CASSATGGNTGELFF
TGTGCCAGCAGCGCCACAGGGGGTAATACCGGGGAGCTGTTTTTT
>TRBD2|NA|TRBV5-1|TRBJ2-1
CASSPSGSSYNEQFF
TGCGCCAGCAGCCCTAGCGGGAGCTCCTACAATGAGCAGTTCTTC
>NA|once|TRBV5-1|TRBJ2-3
CASQRSSSTDTQYF
TGCGCCAGTCAGCGGAGTTCTAGCACAGATACGCAGTATTTT
>NA|NA|TRBV5-6|TRBJ1-1
CASSPGQFEAFF
TGTGCCAGCAGTCCTGGACAGTTTGAAGCTTTCTTT
>NA|NA|TRBV6-5|TRBJ2-3
CASRSSTDTQYF
TGTGCCAGCAGATCTAGCACAGATACGCAGTATTTT
>NA|NA|TRBV6-1|TRBJ2-7
CASSKRTVSSYEQYF
TGTGCCAGCAGCAAGAGGACAGTTAGCTCCTACGAGCAGTACTTC
>TRBD2|once|TRBV4-1|TRBJ2-3
CASSHNIRLAKDTQYF
TGCGCCAGCAGCCATAACATACGACTAGCGAAAGATACGCAGTATTTT
>TRBD1|NA|TRBV4-1|TRBJ2-3
CASSQDRAQGATDTQYF
TGCGCCAGCAGCCAAGATAGGGCGCAGGGGGCAACAGATACGCAGTATTTT
>NA|NA|TRBV27|TRBJ1-5
CASSPQQGSNQPQHF
TGTGCCAGCAGTCCCCAACAGGGATCCAATCAGCCCCAGCATTTT